What follows are 6 T cell receptor beta chains derived from one specimen sequenced in a study of T cell responses to AZD1222 COVID-19 vaccine. This table comes from immunoSEQ multiplex PCR, and its TCRdb copy is limited to in-frame clones, with some not included. Altogether about 97,000 clones are present, roughly 86% being singletons, with the ten largest covering approximately 5%. The material sequenced was peripheral blood, taken on day 0 of AZD1222 vaccination. Receptors originate from an adult in good health.

The chain uses TRBV3-1 (or the pseudogene TRBV3-2) and TRBJ2-7; D might be TRBD2 (5 bases). V dropped 1 base and J dropped 5 bases, with 9 bases sitting between them. This CDR3 region has 13 residues. Germline lookup yields CDR1 LGHDT and CDR2 YNNKEL (reference sequence). The DNA of the CDR3 is TGTGCCAGCAGCCAAGGGCAAGCGGACGAGCAGTACTTC. It specifies CASSQGQADEQYF.

The gene calls are TRBV6-5 and TRBJ2-2, with D uncertain. V was trimmed by 2 bases and J by 2 bases, leaving 6 bases between them. Germline CDR1 MNHEY, CDR2 SVGAGI. The CDR3 extends over 14 amino acids. In nucleotides, the CDR3 is TGTGCCAGCAGTTACCTACCTAACACCGGGGAGCTGTTTTTT. Translated, it gives CASSYLPNTGELFF.

The gene calls are TRBV7-8 and TRBJ1-5; tentatively, D is TRBD1 (6 bases). From germline, CDR1 is SGHVS and CDR2 FQNEAQ. Deletions cut 2 bases from V and 6 bases from J, with 14 bases between. This CDR3 contains 15 residues. CDR3 in amino acids: CASSLSRGQGQPQHF. CDR3 sequence (DNA): TGTGCCAGCAGCTTATCTCGGGGGCAGGGTCAGCCCCAGCATTTT.

The V gene is TRBV7-9, the J gene TRBJ2-1; D remains ambiguous. The V gene lost 1 base and the J gene lost 6 bases, with 13 bases spanning the gap. The germline CDR1 and CDR2 sequences are SEHNR and FQNEAQ (reference sequence). The CDR3 totals 15 residues. DNA of the CDR3: TGTGCCAGCAGCTTAGGAATAGTCATAAGCAATGAGCAGTTCTTC. It specifies CASSLGIVISNEQFF. The full variable domain, in which reference TRBV7-9 and TRBJ2-1 provide the parts outside the CDR3, is DTGVSQNPRHKITKRGQNVTFRCDPISEHNRLYWYRQTLGQGPEFLTYFQNEAQLEKSRLLSDRFSAERPKGSFSTLEIQRTEQGDSAMYLCASSLGIVISNEQFFGPGTRLTVL.

This chain links TRBV4-3 with TRBJ2-2; possible D gene TRBD1, 6 bases. Germline loops: CDR1 LGHNA, CDR2 YSLEER. CDR3 size: 16 residues. The germline V and J ends were trimmed by 0 bases and 4 bases, with 12 bases remaining between them. This CDR3 is CASSQDLPGATGELFF. As DNA, the CDR3 is TGCGCCAGCAGCCAAGATCTGCCAGGGGCCACCGGGGAGCTGTTTTTT.

This clone was observed a few times. The rearrangement links TRBV30 to TRBJ1-6, with TRBD1 matching over 8 bases. Looked up from germline, CDR1 is GTSNPN and CDR2 is SVGIG (reference sequence). This CDR3 is built from 15 residues. Unmatched junction bases numbered 8, after V lost 3 bases and J lost 7 bases. CDR3 sequence (DNA): TGTGCCTGGAGCACCCGACAGGGGAAAAATTCACCCCTCCACTTT. This gives the protein CAWSTRQGKNSPLHF.